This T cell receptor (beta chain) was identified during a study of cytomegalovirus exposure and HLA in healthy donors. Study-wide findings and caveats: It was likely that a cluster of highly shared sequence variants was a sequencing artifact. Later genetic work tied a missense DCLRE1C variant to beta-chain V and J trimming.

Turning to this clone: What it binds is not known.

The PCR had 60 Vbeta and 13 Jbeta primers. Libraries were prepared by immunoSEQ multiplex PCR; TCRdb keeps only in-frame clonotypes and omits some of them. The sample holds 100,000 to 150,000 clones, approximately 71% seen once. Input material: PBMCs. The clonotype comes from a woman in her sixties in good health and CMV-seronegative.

The CDR3 here is CASRPSDYNEQFF. The CDR3 DNA is TGTGCCAGTAGGCCTAGCGACTACAATGAGCAGTTCTTC. The V and J genes are TRBV19 and TRBJ2-1; weak D call: TRBD2 (6 bases). The CDR3 runs to 13 residues. V was clipped by 6 bases and J by 3 bases, with 9 bases between them. Germline loops: CDR1 LNHDA, CDR2 SQIVND (reference sequence).